This T cell receptor beta chain derives from a study of blood T cell repertoires in COVID-19. Study-level information: Spain, Italy and the United States supplied samples that represented acute and convalescent COVID-19. The analysed material was cDNA or gDNA that came from T cells, B-cell-depleted T cells, or PBMCs.

This CDR3 is built from 13 residues. CDR1 and CDR2 from the germline V gene are MNHEY and SVGAGI. Deletions cut 7 bases from V and 4 bases from J, with 13 bases between. The data were produced by immunoSEQ multiplex PCR, yet TCRdb's version contains in-frame clones alone and is incomplete. The data show approximately 260,000 clones, about nine tenths seen once. Source material: peripheral blood. The V call is TRBV6-5, the J call TRBJ1-2, with D possibly being TRBD1 (5 bases). The clonotype comes from a man between 60 and 70 years old who had recovered from COVID-19. The DNA of the CDR3 is TGTGCCAGCACCTCAGGGTTACCCTATGGCTACACCTTC. This translates into CASTSGLPYGYTF.